This is a list of T cell receptor beta chains from one sample in a study of CD8+CD57+ T cells in acquired aplastic anemia. TCRdb re-called the reads through MiXCR, storing one row per CDR3 protein. The sample holds some 48,000 distinct CDR3 sequences; roughly 69% are singletons and the top ten take around 31%. Sequenced material: sorted CD4+, CD8+, or CD8+CD57+ T cells (not recorded which) from PBMCs. These receptors were obtained from a human donor in good health, serving as a control. Each CDR3 is given without its conserved first and last residue. The order of the fields is J gene, V gene, CDR3 protein.

TRBJ2-1	TRBV24-1	ATSDPGQGEGEQF
TRBJ2-5	TRBV15	ATSRAWGAAQY
TRBJ2-7	TRBV25-1	ASSPGQGIY
TRBJ1-6	TRBV10-1	ASSQGQGGSPLH
TRBJ2-7	TRBV25-1	ASSNRGTGAEQY
TRBJ1-2	TRBV5-5	ASSLEDGSVGYT
TRBJ1-2	TRBV19	ASSTWDRTYGYT
TRBJ1-2	TRBV12-3/TRBV12-4	ASSDAANYGYT
TRBJ2-7	TRBV6-1	ASSWDRAYEQY
TRBJ2-1	TRBV11-2	ASSPQAGIYNEQF
TRBJ2-7	TRBV11-2	ASSFLVYEQY
TRBJ2-2	TRBV5-6	ASSFYSGELF
TRBJ2-7	TRBV7-8	ASGVLAGGPSYYEQY
TRBJ1-2	TRBV6-1	ASRTGDDGYT
TRBJ1-5	TRBV24-1	ATSDTGDVQPQH
TRBJ1-1	TRBV29-1	SVVGTSNTEAF
TRBJ2-7	TRBV29-1	SVGPRTGVYEQY
TRBJ2-5	TRBV27	ASRPKYQETQY
TRBJ2-2	TRBV7-2	ASSPWTGELF
TRBJ2-1	TRBV19	ATRMGLGRGNEQF
TRBJ2-5	TRBV5-5	ASRAAAVETQY
TRBJ1-6	TRBV11-1	ASSGGTGGSDSPLH
TRBJ2-1	TRBV19	ASSTGQGFDEQF
TRBJ2-1	TRBV7-6	ASSLSSAGYNEQF
TRBJ2-3	TRBV7-2	TSSIARWGTDTRY
TRBJ2-7	TRBV5-6	ASQEETGEQY